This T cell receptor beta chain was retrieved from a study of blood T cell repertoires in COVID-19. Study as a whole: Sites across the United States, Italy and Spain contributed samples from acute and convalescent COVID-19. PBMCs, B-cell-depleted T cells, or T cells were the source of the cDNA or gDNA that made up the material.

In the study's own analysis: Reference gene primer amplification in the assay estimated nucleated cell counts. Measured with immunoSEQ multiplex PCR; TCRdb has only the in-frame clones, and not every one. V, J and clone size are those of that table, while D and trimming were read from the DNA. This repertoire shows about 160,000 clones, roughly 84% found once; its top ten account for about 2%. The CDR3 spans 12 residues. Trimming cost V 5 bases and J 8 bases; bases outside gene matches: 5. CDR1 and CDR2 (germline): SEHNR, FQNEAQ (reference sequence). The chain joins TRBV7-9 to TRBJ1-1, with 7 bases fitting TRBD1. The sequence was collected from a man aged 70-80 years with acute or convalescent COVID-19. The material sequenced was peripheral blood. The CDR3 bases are TGTGCCAGCAGCCTCCAGGGGGTCGAAGCTTTCTTT. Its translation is CASSLQGVEAFF.